These T cell receptor beta chains were read from a single sample in a study of OX40 agonist ivuxolimab in advanced cancers. Generated by immunoSEQ multiplex PCR, the TCRdb table keeps only in-frame clones and is missing some. Altogether 56,000 or so clones are present, over 80% being singletons, with the ten largest covering about 3.9%. Sequenced here: CD4+ or CD8+ T cells sorted from blood, sampled in a trial of the OX40 agonist ivuxolimab. The receptors come from an adult with an advanced solid tumor such as melanoma, head and neck, liver or kidney cancer. Each CDR3 is given with its conserved first and last residue. D genes are given only for firm matches.

V gene: TRBV7-2
D gene: -
J gene: TRBJ2-2
CDR3 protein: CASSLLLANTGELFF
CDR3 DNA: TGTGCCAGCAGCTTACTACTAGCTAACACCGGGGAGCTGTTTTTT

V gene: TRBV5-5
D gene: TRBD1
J gene: TRBJ2-7
CDR3 protein: CASSLQQGALSSYEQYF
CDR3 DNA: TGTGCCAGCAGCTTACAACAGGGGGCCCTCAGCTCCTACGAGCAGTACTTC

V gene: TRBV28
D gene: -
J gene: TRBJ2-7
CDR3 protein: CASSSGGEVYEQYF
CDR3 DNA: TGTGCCAGCAGTTCAGGGGGGGAAGTTTACGAGCAGTACTTC

V gene: TRBV7-2
D gene: TRBD1
J gene: TRBJ2-7
CDR3 protein: CASSQDVGTGFEQYF
CDR3 DNA: TGTGCCAGCAGCCAAGATGTTGGGACAGGGTTCGAGCAGTACTTC

V gene: TRBV6-6
D gene: -
J gene: TRBJ2-5
CDR3 protein: CASKPTVLRRETQYF
CDR3 DNA: TGTGCCAGCAAACCGACAGTCCTCCGTCGAGAGACCCAGTACTTC

V gene: TRBV5-4
D gene: -
J gene: TRBJ2-3
CDR3 protein: CASSPPRSDTQYF
CDR3 DNA: TGTGCCAGCAGCCCCCCACGGTCAGATACGCAGTATTTT

V gene: TRBV19
D gene: -
J gene: TRBJ2-6
CDR3 protein: CASSIGGGRRANVLTF
CDR3 DNA: TGTGCCAGTAGTATAGGAGGAGGACGGAGGGCCAACGTCCTGACTTTC

V gene: TRBV7-2
D gene: -
J gene: TRBJ2-4
CDR3 protein: CASSLDGGGIFRAKNIQYF
CDR3 DNA: TGTGCCAGCAGCCTAGATGGAGGGGGGATCTTTAGAGCCAAAAACATTCAGTACTTC

V gene: TRBV5-4
D gene: -
J gene: TRBJ2-7
CDR3 protein: CASSLAGTGSYEQYF
CDR3 DNA: TGTGCCAGCAGCTTGGCAGGGACTGGCTCCTACGAGCAGTACTTC

V gene: TRBV6-4
D gene: TRBD1
J gene: TRBJ2-2
CDR3 protein: CASSGGRDRGTGELFF
CDR3 DNA: TGTGCCAGCAGTGGAGGCAGGGACAGGGGCACCGGGGAGCTGTTTTTT